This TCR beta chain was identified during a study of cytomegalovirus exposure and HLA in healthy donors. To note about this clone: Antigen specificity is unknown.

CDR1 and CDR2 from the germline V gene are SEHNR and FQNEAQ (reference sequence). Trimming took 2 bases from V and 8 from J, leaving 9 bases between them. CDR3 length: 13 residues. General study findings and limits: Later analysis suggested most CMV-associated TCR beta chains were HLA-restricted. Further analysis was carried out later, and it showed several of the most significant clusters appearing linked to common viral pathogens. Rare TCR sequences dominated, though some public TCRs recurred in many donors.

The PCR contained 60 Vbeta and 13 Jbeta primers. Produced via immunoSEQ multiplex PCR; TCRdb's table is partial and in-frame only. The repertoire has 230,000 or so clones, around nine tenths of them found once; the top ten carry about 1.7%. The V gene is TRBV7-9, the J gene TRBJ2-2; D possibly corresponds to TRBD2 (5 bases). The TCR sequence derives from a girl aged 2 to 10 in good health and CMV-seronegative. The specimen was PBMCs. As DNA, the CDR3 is TGTGCCAGCAGCTTACGGGGTACAGGGGAGCTGTTTTTT. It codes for CASSLRGTGELFF.